A single sample is the source of the 19 T cell receptor beta chains below, sequenced in a study of T cell clonality in common variable immunodeficiency. Data came from immunoSEQ multiplex PCR; TCRdb stores just in-frame clones and leaves some out. Sampling found about 43,000 clones, none seen once. Sequencing used peripheral blood mononuclear cells. The receptors were gathered from a person aged 18 to 75 in good health.

This clone was seen at least ten times. The read terminates 3 residues ahead of where the CDR3 ends, so the germline J gene completes it. This chain joins TRBV12-3 or TRBV12-4 and TRBJ2-3, with 10 bases matching TRBD1. The CDR3 runs 15 residues. Unmatched junction bases numbered 10, after V lost 5 bases and J lost 8 bases. The CDR3 spells CASSGRDRGPATQYF. CDR3 bases read: TGTGCCAGCAGTGGCCGGGACAGGGGCCCGGCTACG.

This clone appeared many times. The CDR3 end falls 3 residues outside the read, so it is completed with the germline J gene. The V and J genes are TRBV18 and TRBJ1-1; D may be TRBD1 (5 bases). V lost 1 base and J lost 4, with 16 bases in between. Germline V gene sequence: CDR1 KGHSH, CDR2 LQKENI. The CDR3 spans 16 residues. Incomplete CDR3 DNA: TGTGCCAGCTCACCACGAGGGACTCACCAGGGCACTGAA. The encoded protein is CASSPRGTHQGTE. The whole CDR3 protein reads CASSPRGTHQGTEAFF.

This clone came up many times. Read coverage stops 3 residues before the CDR3 terminus; the germline J gene supplies the remainder. The chain couples TRBV20-1 to TRBJ1-5, with D unclear. The germline V gene has CDR1 DFQATT and CDR2 SNEGSKA (reference sequence). This CDR3 contains 15 residues. With 0 bases removed from V and 0 bases from J, the gap between germline ends came to 9 bases. The CDR3 bases that were read are TGCAGTGCTAGAGATGATAGATTTAGCAATCAGCCC. Residues: CSARDDRFSNQP. The CDR3 in full is CSARDDRFSNQPQHF.

This clone was counted at least ten times. Sequencing ends 3 residues short of the CDR3 end; the germline J gene provides the rest. The chain has TRBV20-1 and TRBJ2-5; the match to TRBD2 covers 7 bases. Germline V gene sequence: CDR1 DFQATT, CDR2 SNEGSKA (reference sequence). V lost 6 bases to trimming and J lost 3 bases; unmatched junction nucleotides: 10. This CDR3 comprises 14 residues. The CDR3 DNA, read in part, is TGCAGTGCCCCGGGAGGTGTCGGGGAAGAGACC. Translated: CSAPGGVGEET. The whole CDR3 region reads CSAPGGVGEETQYF.

This clone was detected ten times or more. Sequencing ends 3 residues short of the CDR3 end; the germline J gene provides the rest. V gene TRBV7-9 combines with J gene TRBJ1-5; 8 bases align to TRBD1. Per germline, CDR1 SEHNR and CDR2 FQNEAQ (reference sequence). J lost 4 bases, V lost 5 bases, and 4 bases had no gene match. CDR3 length: 14 residues. The sequenced CDR3 bases are TGTGCCAGCAGCCCCGGACAGGGTAATCAGCCC. This sequence encodes CASSPGQGNQP. The complete CDR3 protein is CASSPGQGNQPQHF.

In this sample, this clone turned up many times. The CDR3 is cut off 3 residues early in the read; its end comes from the germline J gene. This sequence joins TRBV20-1 and TRBJ2-7; a possible D gene is TRBD1 (6 bases). V was pared by 6 bases and J by 0 bases, with 9 bases between. The CDR3 is 12 residues long. Germline V gene data show CDR1 as DFQATT and CDR2 as SNEGSKA (reference sequence). This CDR3 reads CSAETGSYEQYF. The sequenced part of the CDR3 DNA is TGCAGTGCCGAGACAGGCTCCTACGAG.

Many counts were recorded for this clone. The read ends 3 residues early relative to the CDR3; the germline J gene fills the gap. V and J are TRBV19 and TRBJ2-2, with D uncertain. The CDR3 length is 15 residues. With 3 bases removed from V and 3 bases from J, the gap between germline ends came to 11 bases. CDR1 LNHDA and CDR2 SQIVND come from the germline V gene (reference sequence). The CDR3 loop reads CASSITRSYTGELFF. CDR3 DNA, as far as it was read: TGTGCCAGTAGTATTACCAGAAGTTACACCGGGGAG. Full variable domain (missing parts from reference TRBV19 and TRBJ2-2): DGGITQSPKYLFRKEGQNVTLSCEQNLNHDAMYWYRQDPGQGLRLIYYSQIVNDFQKGDIAEGYSVSREKKESFPLTVTSAQKNPTAFYLCASSITRSYTGELFFGEGSRLTVL.

This clone was observed many times. The read gets to within 3 residues of the CDR3 end, and the germline J gene fills in the rest. This chain connects TRBV2 to TRBJ1-4; the D gene is possibly TRBD1 (5 bases). V was pared by 8 bases and J by 4 bases, with 17 bases between. CDR1 is SNHLY and CDR2 is FYNNEI in the germline V gene. This CDR3 has 15 amino acids. CDR3 region: CASVLGHANNEKLFF. The sequenced CDR3 bases are TGTGCCAGCGTGTTAGGACATGCTAATAATGAAAAA. Filled out from reference TRBV2 and TRBJ1-4, the complete variable domain reads EPEVTQTPSHQVTQMGQEVILRCVPISNHLYFYWYRQILGQKVEFLVSFYNNEISEKSEIFDDQFSVERPDGSNFTLKIRSTKLEDSAMYFCASVLGHANNEKLFFGSGTQLSVL.

This clone was observed a handful of times. The CDR3 reads CASSPRGTGQPQHF. CDR3 DNA (partial): TGTGCCAGCAGCCCTAGAGGGACAGGTCAGCCC. The V gene is TRBV7-9, the J gene TRBJ1-5, with 8 bases matching TRBD1. Coverage ceases 3 residues before the CDR3 finishes, and the germline J gene fills in the end. This CDR3 is 14 amino acids long. Germline CDR1 SEHNR, CDR2 FQNEAQ (reference sequence). Unmatched junction bases numbered 6, after V lost 5 bases and J lost 6 bases.

This clone was observed many times. The read comes to an end 3 residues before the CDR3 does, leaving the germline J gene to fill in the end. V usage is TRBV19 and J usage is TRBJ2-5; D assignment may be TRBD1 or TRBD2 (6 bases each). The length of the CDR3 is 15 residues. Between the trimmed V and J ends, which lost 4 bases and 1 base, there was a span of 13 bases. Germline CDR1 LNHDA, CDR2 SQIVND (reference sequence). CDR3 DNA (partial): TGTGCCAGTAGTAAAGAGGGGGGACCCCAAGAGACC. Translated: CASSKEGGPQET. The full-length CDR3 reads as CASSKEGGPQETQYF.

This clone was counted many times. The read ends 3 residues shy of where the CDR3 ends; the end is completed using the germline J gene. The rearrangement uses TRBV7-3 and TRBJ2-2; 13 nucleotides agree with TRBD2. With V trimmed by 5 bases and J by 6 bases, 3 bases remained unmatched. The CDR3 length is 15 residues. CDR1 and CDR2 from the germline V gene are SGHTA and FQGTGA. CDR3 DNA (partial): TGTGCCAGCAGCGGGGGACTAGCGGGACCCGGGGAG. As protein: CASSGGLAGPGE. The whole CDR3 reads CASSGGLAGPGELFF.

Ten or more counts support this clone. The read terminates 3 residues before the CDR3 end, so the remaining end is supplied by the germline J gene. The chain carries TRBV20-1 and TRBJ2-1; D is undetermined. Trimming removed 0 bases at V and 0 bases at J, with 15 bases between. The germline CDR1 and CDR2 sequences are DFQATT and SNEGSKA (reference sequence). The CDR3 totals 17 residues. Here the CDR3 reads CSAREDWRPGSYNEQFF. Incomplete CDR3 DNA: TGCAGTGCTAGAGAAGATTGGCGGCCTGGCTCCTACAATGAG.

This clone was observed at least ten times. The missing CDR3 end, 3 residues past where the read stops, is filled in from the germline J gene. V and J are TRBV20-1 and TRBJ2-1; 10 bases are shared with TRBD2. The trim removed 4 bases at V and 5 bases at J, leaving 8 bases unmatched. The CDR3 runs 15 residues. Germline V gives CDR1 DFQATT, CDR2 SNEGSKA (reference sequence). CDR3 amino acids: CSATRLAGANNEQFF. CDR3 bases read: TGCAGTGCTACCAGACTAGCGGGCGCTAACAATGAG.

This clone has ten or more counts. The observed sequence ends 3 residues before the CDR3 terminus, with the missing tail filled in from the germline J gene. The chain joins TRBV6-2 or TRBV6-3 to TRBJ2-1; 15 bases fit TRBD2. This CDR3 is 15 amino acids long. Germline CDR1 is MNHEY and CDR2 is SVGEGT. V dropped 5 bases and J dropped 7; count of bases not matched to a gene: 3. The sequenced CDR3 bases are TGTGCCAGCAGTAGGACTAGCGGGGGGGCGAATGAG. Translated: CASSRTSGGANE. The whole CDR3 region reads CASSRTSGGANEQFF.

Ten or more counts support this clone. The read gets to within 3 residues of the CDR3 end, and the germline J gene fills in the rest. The gene calls are TRBV6-2 or TRBV6-3 and TRBJ1-2; 7 bases are shared with TRBD1. V lost 3 bases, J lost 7 bases, and 11 bases stayed unmatched. This CDR3 spans 15 amino acids. Germline V gene lookup returns CDR1 MNHEY and CDR2 SVGEGT. The DNA read from the CDR3 is TGTGCCAGCAGTTATCGGGAGGGGGCGTTTGGTGGC. It specifies CASSYREGAFGG. From start to end, the CDR3 is CASSYREGAFGGYTF.

At least ten counts were recorded for this clone. The sequenced part of the CDR3 DNA is TGTGCCAGCAGTGTTACTAGAGAGAGCACCGGGGAG. Translation: CASSVTRESTGE. The full CDR3 protein reads CASSVTRESTGELFF. The V gene is TRBV6-4, the J gene TRBJ2-2, with a tentative D call TRBD2 (5 bases). The read halts 3 residues ahead of the CDR3 end, with the missing end drawn from the germline J gene. There are 15 residues in the CDR3. Per germline, CDR1 MRHNA and CDR2 SNTAGT. V shed 4 bases and J shed 4 bases, with 13 bases lying between them.

This clone was recorded many times. With the read ending 3 residues before the CDR3 end, the germline J gene is used to fill in that end. The chain has TRBV29-1 and TRBJ1-1, with a weak D call TRBD1 (5 bases). V lost 0 bases and J 7 bases, leaving 15 bases between the germline ends. Germline lookup yields CDR1 SQVTM and CDR2 ANQGSEA. CDR3 length: 14 amino acids. The CDR3 DNA, read in part, is TGCAGCGTTGAAGATTGGGGAGGGGTCAATGAA. As protein: CSVEDWGGVNE. The CDR3 as a whole reads CSVEDWGGVNEAFF.

This clone showed up just a few times. Read coverage stops 3 residues before the CDR3 terminus; the germline J gene supplies the remainder. The genes are TRBV7-3 and TRBJ1-2; possibly TRBD1 for D (6 bases). Germline assignment: CDR1 SGHTA and CDR2 FQGTGA. There are 15 residues in the CDR3. CDR3 sequence: CASSLGLQGTDTYTF. The part of the CDR3 DNA that was read is TGTGCCAGCAGCTTAGGCTTACAGGGAACAGATACC.

This clone came up many times. The CDR3 extends 3 residues past the end of the read, so its final part is completed from the germline J gene. The V call is TRBV20-1, the J call TRBJ2-5, with D maybe TRBD1 (8 bases). CDR3 size: 14 residues. Germline V gene lookup returns CDR1 DFQATT and CDR2 SNEGSKA (reference sequence). Trimming shortened V by 6 bases and J by 2 bases, and 16 bases separated the two germline ends. The covered CDR3 bases are TGCAGTGCCACAGGGGGGGCCTATCAAGAGACC. This sequence encodes CSATGGAYQET. The whole CDR3 is CSATGGAYQETQYF.